The 25 T cell receptor beta chains below were found in one sample sequenced in a study of identical twins (dated by TCRdb to the mid-2010s). The library was produced with 5' RACE. Data came from an Illumina HiSeq 2000. TCRdb's own reprocessing of the public reads used fastp at Q25 and MiXCR and kept productive beta chains. Every CDR3 protein is listed once, alongside the most common genes and DNA of its rows. The sample includes over 500,000 distinct CDR3 sequences, with less than 25% observed a single time. Around 0.9% of the sample belongs to the ten largest clones. This same sample was also taken into another study, of T cells expressing NK-cell markers.

Sequencing used CD4+ T cells sorted from blood. These receptor sequences come from a woman in her late teens or twenties in good health.

The J gene is TRBJ2-1, the V gene TRBV10-3; 9 bases match TRBD2. The CDR3 contains 19 residues. The V gene end was trimmed by 4 bases and the J gene end by 0 bases; junction bases not matched to a gene: 13. CDR1 ENHRY and CDR2 SYGVKD come from the germline V gene. The CDR3 bases are TGTGCCATCAGTGGGTCTAGCGGGACCCGGTCTGGCTCCTACAATGAGCAGTTCTTC. This gives the protein CAISGSSGTRSGSYNEQFF.

In this sample, this clonotype turned up a few times. The chain combines TRBV29-1 with TRBJ2-7; no definite D call. The germline gives CDR1 SQVTM, CDR2 ANQGSEA. The CDR3 length is 11 residues. V lost 6 bases and J 3 bases, leaving 9 bases between the germline ends. The CDR3 loop reads CSVVTNYEQYF. DNA of the CDR3: TGCAGCGTGGTTACTAACTACGAGCAGTACTTC.

This clonotype was recorded a few times. The gene calls are TRBV20-1 and TRBJ1-2; 9 positions agree with TRBD1. This CDR3 region has 12 residues. Germline CDR1 DFQATT, CDR2 SNEGSKA (reference sequence). The trim removed 6 bases at V and 5 bases at J, leaving 4 bases unmatched. The CDR3 loop reads CSASGQGYGYTF. DNA for the CDR3: TGCAGTGCGTCGGGACAGGGATATGGCTACACCTTC.

The genes are TRBV5-1 and TRBJ1-6, with 7 bases lining up with TRBD1. Trimming took 2 bases from V and 7 from J; bases not matched to a gene: 9. Per the germline V gene, CDR1 is SGHRS and CDR2 is YFSETQ. The CDR3 has 16 amino acids. The CDR3 spells CASSFYPGTENSPLHF. CDR3 DNA sequence: TGCGCCAGCAGCTTCTATCCTGGGACAGAAAATTCACCCCTCCACTTT. The full variable domain, its missing parts supplied by reference TRBV5-1 and TRBJ1-6, is KAGVTQTPRYLIKTRGQQVTLSCSPISGHRSVSWYQQTPGQGLQFLFEYFSETQRNKGNFPGRFSGRQFSNSRSEMNVSTLELGDSALYLCASSFYPGTENSPLHFGNGTRLTVT.

The chain is built from TRBV18 and TRBJ2-5; no firm D call. The V end lost 3 bases, the J end lost 2 bases, and 10 bases lay between the germline ends. Germline V lookup: CDR1 KGHSH, CDR2 LQKENI. The CDR3 has 14 amino acids. In DNA, the CDR3 is TGTGCCAGCTCACCTCGATTCTCTCAAGAGACCCAGTACTTC. Amino acid sequence: CASSPRFSQETQYF.

This clonotype was detected a few times. J is TRBJ2-2 and V is TRBV12-3 or TRBV12-4; 7 positions match TRBD1. The CDR3 is 13 residues long. Germline trimming cut 6 bases from V and 7 bases from J; bases unmatched to any gene: 5. CDR3 nucleotide sequence: TGTGCCAGCAGCGACAGGGTTGTCGGGGAGCTGTTTTTT. It yields the protein CASSDRVVGELFF.

The rearrangement uses TRBV11-2 and TRBJ2-7; D possibly corresponds to TRBD1 (6 bases). The V gene lost 4 bases and the J gene lost 3 bases, with 16 bases spanning the gap. This CDR3 is built from 15 residues. Germline V gene lookup returns CDR1 SGHAT and CDR2 FQNNGV. CDR3 DNA sequence: TGTGCCAGCAGCTCTTGGACAGCCGGGGTCTACGAGCAGTACTTC. This encodes CASSSWTAGVYEQYF.

The gene calls are TRBV28 and TRBJ2-3, with D maybe TRBD2 (6 bases). This CDR3 is built from 14 residues. V was trimmed by 5 bases and J by 4 bases, leaving 13 bases between them. Germline values: CDR1 MDHEN, CDR2 SYDVKM. CDR3 residues: CASSEREPPDTQYF. The CDR3 DNA reads as TGTGCCAGCAGTGAACGGGAGCCCCCAGATACGCAGTATTTT.

In its sample, this clonotype was seen many times. This chain joins TRBV7-3 and TRBJ1-1; D is perhaps TRBD1 (5 bases). Trimming pared 1 base from V and 1 base from J, leaving 7 bases between. Germline V gene sequence: CDR1 SGHTA, CDR2 FQGTGA. The CDR3 extends over 14 amino acids. CDR3 in amino acids: CASSLSQGNTEAFF. Here the CDR3 DNA reads TGTGCCAGCAGCTTAAGTCAGGGGAACACTGAAGCTTTCTTT.

This clonotype was seen a handful of times. The V and J genes are TRBV20-1 and TRBJ1-2; D is unresolved. Germline values: CDR1 DFQATT, CDR2 SNEGSKA (reference sequence). V gave up 8 bases and J gave up 4 bases, with 2 bases separating them. The CDR3 is 8 amino acids. The CDR3 region has the DNA TGCAGTACCTATGGCTACACCTTC. Translation gives CSTYGYTF.

This clonotype was detected many times. This chain links TRBV20-1 with TRBJ2-1, with D perhaps assigned TRBD1 or TRBD2 (5 bases each). Germline V CDR1 and CDR2: DFQATT, SNEGSKA (reference sequence). The CDR3 consists of 15 residues. The ends were cut back, 4 bases at V and 9 bases at J, with 22 bases in the middle. CDR3 nucleotides: TGCAGTGCTATAAGTAGCGCTCCAACTGGGGGTGAGCAGTTCTTC. Its translation is CSAISSAPTGGEQFF.

This clonotype was detected only once. The rearrangement uses TRBV20-1 and TRBJ2-1; D ambiguous. Germline loops: CDR1 DFQATT, CDR2 SNEGSKA (reference sequence). The CDR3 covers 14 residues. V was shortened by 5 bases and J by 6 bases, with 17 bases between the two germline ends. The CDR3 DNA reads TGCAGTGCTCTATCAACTTATACCTTCAATGAGCAGTTCTTC. Encoded protein: CSALSTYTFNEQFF.

This chain connects TRBV9 to TRBJ1-4; tentative D call: TRBD1 (5 bases). The CDR3 sequence is 14 residues long. Trimming shortened V by 3 bases and J by 7 bases, and 13 bases separated the two germline ends. Germline CDR1 SGDLS, CDR2 YYNGEE. CDR3 sequence: CASSAGGLSEKLFF. The DNA for the CDR3 is TGTGCCAGCAGCGCCGGGGGGTTGAGTGAAAAACTGTTTTTT.

A few counts support this clonotype. The genes are TRBV5-6 and TRBJ1-2; 7 bases match TRBD1. Per the germline V gene, CDR1 is SGHDT and CDR2 is YYEEEE. Trimming took 4 bases from V and 5 from J; bases not matched to a gene: 8. This CDR3 comprises 14 residues. CDR3 coding DNA: TGTGCCAGCAGCCCCGGGACAGAGATTTATGGCTACACCTTC. It specifies CASSPGTEIYGYTF.

The chain uses TRBV20-1 and TRBJ2-7; no clear D. The V gene lost 4 bases and the J gene lost 4 bases, with 14 bases spanning the gap. There are 13 residues in the CDR3. Per the germline V gene, CDR1 is DFQATT and CDR2 is SNEGSKA (reference sequence). The DNA for the CDR3 is TGCAGTGCTACGCCCCCGGGCCGGTACGAGCAGTACTTC. Its translation: CSATPPGRYEQYF.

V gene TRBV4-3 combines with J gene TRBJ2-2; 10 positions agree with TRBD2. The CDR3 runs 17 residues. V shed 0 bases, J shed 2 bases, and the junction held 3 bases outside the gene matches. Germline V gives CDR1 LGHNA, CDR2 YSLEER. CDR3: CASSQDRLAGNTGELFF. The DNA for the CDR3 is TGCGCCAGCAGCCAAGATCGACTAGCGGGTAACACCGGGGAGCTGTTTTTT.

This clonotype has just a few counts. V is TRBV12-3 or TRBV12-4 and J is TRBJ2-7; maybe TRBD1 (6 bases). The V end lost 3 bases, the J end lost 6 bases, and 9 bases lay between the germline ends. The CDR3 runs 12 residues. Here the CDR3 reads CASSFGRGEQYF. The CDR3 DNA follows: TGTGCCAGCAGTTTCGGCAGGGGCGAGCAGTACTTC.

This clonotype was counted a few times. The chain combines TRBV20-1 with TRBJ2-3; possible D gene TRBD2, 5 bases. Trimming removed 3 bases at V and 0 bases at J, with 13 bases between. Germline V gene data show CDR1 as DFQATT and CDR2 as SNEGSKA (reference sequence). This CDR3 comprises 15 residues. Written as DNA, the CDR3 is TGCAGTGCTAGCGGGATCGACAAAAGCACAGATACGCAGTATTTT. Translating it yields CSASGIDKSTDTQYF.

This clonotype has more than one count but fewer than ten. The rearrangement links TRBV5-1 to TRBJ2-7; a weak D match, TRBD1 (6 bases). Looked up from germline, CDR1 is SGHRS and CDR2 is YFSETQ. This CDR3 is 14 amino acids long. Deletions cut 7 bases from V and 3 bases from J, with 17 bases between. This CDR3 is CASRGTGILYEQYF. As DNA, the CDR3 is TGCGCCAGCCGGGGCACAGGGATCCTCTACGAGCAGTACTTC.

This clonotype was counted ten times or more. The chain couples TRBV6-2 or TRBV6-3 to TRBJ1-5; tentative D call: TRBD1 (5 bases). The CDR3 is made up of 14 amino acids. The germline V gene encodes CDR1 MNHEY and CDR2 SVGEGT. Trimming shortened V by 3 bases and J by 9 bases, and 15 bases separated the two germline ends. The CDR3 nucleotides are TGTGCCAGCAGTTATATGGGACCTCTCGGGCCCCAGCATTTT. Translation: CASSYMGPLGPQHF.

The chain combines TRBV2 with TRBJ2-5, with D perhaps matching TRBD1 or TRBD2 (5 bases each). Trimming took off 7 bases at V and 7 bases at J, with 19 bases between the two ends. The germline CDR1 and CDR2 sequences are SNHLY and FYNNEI. The CDR3 is 14 amino acids. CDR3 in amino acids: CASTETGRKGTQYF. In nucleotides, the CDR3 is TGTGCCAGCACCGAGACGGGACGGAAGGGGACCCAGTACTTC.

CDR3 DNA: TGTGCCAGCAGCTTAGGAAATCCGTTTGGCAGGGAAGATGGGATGAACACTGAAGCTTTCTTT. It codes for CASSLGNPFGREDGMNTEAFF. V is TRBV13 and J is TRBJ1-1, with D perhaps matching TRBD1 (5 bases). CDR1 is PRHDT, CDR2 FYEKMQ, per germline (reference sequence). Between the trimmed V and J ends, which lost 0 bases and 0 bases, there was a span of 26 bases. The length of the CDR3 is 21 residues.

The J gene is TRBJ2-2, the V gene TRBV20-1, with D possibly TRBD1 on 5 matching bases. The CDR3 is 13 residues long. Deletions cut 3 bases from V and 4 bases from J, with 9 bases between. The germline V gene has CDR1 DFQATT and CDR2 SNEGSKA (reference sequence). The CDR3 DNA reads as TGCAGTGCTAGCCAGGGCAGCACCGGGGAGCTGTTTTTT. This translates into CSASQGSTGELFF.

This clonotype was detected a few times. CDR3 residues: CASSVLVRGGYTDTQYF. The CDR3 region has the DNA TGTGCCAGCAGTGTACTGGTTCGGGGGGGGTACACAGATACGCAGTATTTT. The chain has TRBV25-1 and TRBJ2-3, with TRBD2 identical over 8 bases. The germline CDR1 and CDR2 sequences are MGHDK and SYGVNS. The V and J ends lost 4 bases and 2 bases, in that order; junction bases with no gene match: 11. There are 17 residues in the CDR3. Full variable domain (missing parts from reference TRBV25-1 and TRBJ2-3): EADIYQTPRYLVIGTGKKITLECSQTMGHDKMYWYQQDPGMELHLIHYSYGVNSTEKGDLSSESTVSRIRTEHFPLTLESARPSHTSQYLCASSVLVRGGYTDTQYFGPGTRLTVL.

This chain uses TRBV7-2 with TRBJ2-7; no clear D gene. The CDR3 consists of 16 residues. CDR1 and CDR2 (germline): SGHTA, FQGNSA. Trimming pared 1 base from V and 3 bases from J, leaving 16 bases between. CDR3 in DNA: TGTGCCAGCAGCTTAGTGGCTCAGCCCATTAGCTACGAGCAGTACTTC. Residues: CASSLVAQPISYEQYF.